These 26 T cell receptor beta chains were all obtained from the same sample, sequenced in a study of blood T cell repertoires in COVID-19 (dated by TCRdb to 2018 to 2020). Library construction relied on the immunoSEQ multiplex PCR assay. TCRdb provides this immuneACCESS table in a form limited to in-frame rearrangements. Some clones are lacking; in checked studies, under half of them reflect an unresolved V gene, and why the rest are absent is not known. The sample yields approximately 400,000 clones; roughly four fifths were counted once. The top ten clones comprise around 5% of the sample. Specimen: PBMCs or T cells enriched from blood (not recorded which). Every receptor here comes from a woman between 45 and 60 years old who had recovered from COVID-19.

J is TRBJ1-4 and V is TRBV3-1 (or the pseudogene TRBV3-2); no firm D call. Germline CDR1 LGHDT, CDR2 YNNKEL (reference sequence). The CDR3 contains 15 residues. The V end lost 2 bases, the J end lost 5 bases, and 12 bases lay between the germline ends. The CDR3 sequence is CASSQRRQENEKLFF. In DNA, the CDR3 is TGTGCCAGCAGCCAAAGAAGGCAGGAAAATGAAAAACTGTTTTTT.

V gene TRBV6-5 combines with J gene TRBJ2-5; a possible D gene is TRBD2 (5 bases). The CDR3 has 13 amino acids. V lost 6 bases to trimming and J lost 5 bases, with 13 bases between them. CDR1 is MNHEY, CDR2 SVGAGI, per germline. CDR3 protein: CASSLTGVETQYF. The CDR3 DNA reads TGTGCCAGCAGCCTCACCGGGGTGGAGACCCAGTACTTC.

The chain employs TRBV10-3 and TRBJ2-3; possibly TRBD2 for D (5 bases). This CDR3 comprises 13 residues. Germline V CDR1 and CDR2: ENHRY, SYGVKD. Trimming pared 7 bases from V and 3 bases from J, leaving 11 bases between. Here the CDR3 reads CAITSPYTDTQYF. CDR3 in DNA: TGTGCCATCACTAGCCCTTATACAGATACGCAGTATTTT.

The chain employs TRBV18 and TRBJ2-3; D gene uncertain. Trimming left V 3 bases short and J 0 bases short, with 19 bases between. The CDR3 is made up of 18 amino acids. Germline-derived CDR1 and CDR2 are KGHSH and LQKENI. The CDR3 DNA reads TGTGCCAGCTCACCCTCCGCTAGATCTGGATCTAGCACAGATACGCAGTATTTT. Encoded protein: CASSPSARSGSSTDTQYF.

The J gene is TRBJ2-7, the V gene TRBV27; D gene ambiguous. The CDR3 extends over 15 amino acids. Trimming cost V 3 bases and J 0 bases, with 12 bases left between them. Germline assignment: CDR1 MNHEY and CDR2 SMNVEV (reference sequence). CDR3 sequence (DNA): TGTGCCAGCAGTTTTTCGGCAGGCTTCTCCTACGAGCAGTACTTC. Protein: CASSFSAGFSYEQYF.

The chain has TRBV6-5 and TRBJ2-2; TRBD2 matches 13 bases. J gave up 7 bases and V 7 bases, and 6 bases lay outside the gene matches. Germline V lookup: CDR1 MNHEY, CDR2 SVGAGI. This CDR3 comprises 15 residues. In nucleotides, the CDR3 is TGTGCCAGCAAACTAGCGGGAGGGCCGGTCGGGGAGCTGTTTTTT. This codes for CASKLAGGPVGELFF.

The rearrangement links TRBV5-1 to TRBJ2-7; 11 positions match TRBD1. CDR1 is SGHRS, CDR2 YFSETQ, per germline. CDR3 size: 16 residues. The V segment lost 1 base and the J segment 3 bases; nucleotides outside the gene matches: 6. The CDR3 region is CASSLTGTGGIYEQYF. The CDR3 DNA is TGCGCCAGCAGCTTGACTGGGACAGGGGGAATCTACGAGCAGTACTTC.

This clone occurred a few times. CDR3 amino acids: CASSYWPTARRGWNYGYTF. CDR3 DNA sequence: TGTGCCAGCAGTTACTGGCCCACGGCCAGGCGGGGATGGAACTATGGCTACACCTTC. The chain joins TRBV6-2 or TRBV6-3 to TRBJ1-2; the D is unclear. Trimming removed 1 base at V and 2 bases at J, with 23 bases between. CDR3 length: 19 residues. The germline V gene encodes CDR1 MNHEY and CDR2 SVGEGT.

As DNA, the CDR3 is TGTGCCAGCAGCTGGGGGCCTAGCGGGATTTCCTACGAGCAGTACTTC. It encodes CASSWGPSGISYEQYF. The rearrangement links TRBV5-4 to TRBJ2-7; 9 nucleotides match TRBD2. V shed 3 bases and J 1 base; nucleotides not matched to a gene: 8. The CDR3 length is 16 residues. Germline loops: CDR1 SGHNT, CDR2 YYREEE (reference sequence).

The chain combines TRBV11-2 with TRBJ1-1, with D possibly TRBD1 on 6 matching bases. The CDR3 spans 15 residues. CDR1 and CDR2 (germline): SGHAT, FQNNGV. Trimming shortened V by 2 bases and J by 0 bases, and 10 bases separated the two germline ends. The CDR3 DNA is TGTGCCAGCAGCTTAACGACAGGCGTGAACACTGAAGCTTTCTTT. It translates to CASSLTTGVNTEAFF.

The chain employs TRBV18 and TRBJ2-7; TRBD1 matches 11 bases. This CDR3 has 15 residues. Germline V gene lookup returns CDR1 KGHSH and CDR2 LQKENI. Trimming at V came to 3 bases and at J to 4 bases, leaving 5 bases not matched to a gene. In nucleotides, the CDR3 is TGTGCCAGCTCACCTGCTGGGACAGGGGGATACGAGCAGTACTTC. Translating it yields CASSPAGTGGYEQYF. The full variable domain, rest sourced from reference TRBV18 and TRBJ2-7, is NAGVMQNPRHLVRRRGQEARLRCSPMKGHSHVYWYRQLPEEGLKFMVYLQKENIIDESGMPKERFSAEFPKEGPSILRIQQVVRGDSAAYFCASSPAGTGGYEQYFGPGTRLTVT.

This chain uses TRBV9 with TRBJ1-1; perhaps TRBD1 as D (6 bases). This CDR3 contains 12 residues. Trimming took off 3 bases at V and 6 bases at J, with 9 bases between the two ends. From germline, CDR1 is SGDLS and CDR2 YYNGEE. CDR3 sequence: CASSGQASEAFF. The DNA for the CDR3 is TGTGCCAGCAGCGGACAGGCTTCTGAAGCTTTCTTT.

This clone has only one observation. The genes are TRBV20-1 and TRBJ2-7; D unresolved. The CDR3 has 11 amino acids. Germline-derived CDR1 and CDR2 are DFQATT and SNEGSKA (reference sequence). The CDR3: CSVSSGHEQYF. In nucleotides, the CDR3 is TGCAGCGTTAGTTCTGGGCACGAGCAGTACTTC.

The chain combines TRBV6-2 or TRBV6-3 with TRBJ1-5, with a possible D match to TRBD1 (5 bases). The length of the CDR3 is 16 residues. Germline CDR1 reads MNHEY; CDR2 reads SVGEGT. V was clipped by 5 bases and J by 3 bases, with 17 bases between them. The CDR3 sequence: CASSRIIQETNQPQHF. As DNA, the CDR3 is TGTGCCAGCAGTCGAATTATACAGGAAACCAATCAGCCCCAGCATTTT.

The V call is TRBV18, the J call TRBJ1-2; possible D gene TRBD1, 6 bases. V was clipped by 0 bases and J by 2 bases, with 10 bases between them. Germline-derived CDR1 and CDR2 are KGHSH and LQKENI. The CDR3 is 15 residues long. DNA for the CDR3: TGTGCCAGCTCACCACCGGGGGCCCCCAACTATGGCTACACCTTC. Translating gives CASSPPGAPNYGYTF.

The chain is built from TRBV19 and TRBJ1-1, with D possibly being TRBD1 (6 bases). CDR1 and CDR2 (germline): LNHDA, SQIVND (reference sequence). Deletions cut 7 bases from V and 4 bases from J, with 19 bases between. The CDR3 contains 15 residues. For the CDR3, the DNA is TGTGCCAGTAAGGCCCAGGGGTTGTTCGGCACTGAAGCTTTCTTT. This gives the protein CASKAQGLFGTEAFF.

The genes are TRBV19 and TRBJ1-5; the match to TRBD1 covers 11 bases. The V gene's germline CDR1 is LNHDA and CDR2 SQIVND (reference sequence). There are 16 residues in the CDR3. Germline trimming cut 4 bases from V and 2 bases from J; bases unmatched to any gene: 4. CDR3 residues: CASSTDRGPGNQPQHF. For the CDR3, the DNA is TGTGCCAGTAGTACGGACAGGGGGCCGGGCAATCAGCCCCAGCATTTT.

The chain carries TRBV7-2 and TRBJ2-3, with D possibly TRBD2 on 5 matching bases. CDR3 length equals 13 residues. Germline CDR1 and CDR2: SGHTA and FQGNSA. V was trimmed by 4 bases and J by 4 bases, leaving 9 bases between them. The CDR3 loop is CASSSGVADTQYF. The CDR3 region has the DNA TGTGCCAGCAGCTCCGGGGTCGCAGATACGCAGTATTTT.

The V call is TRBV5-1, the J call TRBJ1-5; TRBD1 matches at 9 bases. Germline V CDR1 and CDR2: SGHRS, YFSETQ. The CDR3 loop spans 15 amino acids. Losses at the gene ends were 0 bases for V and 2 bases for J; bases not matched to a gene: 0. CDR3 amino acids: CASSLGQGGNQPQHF. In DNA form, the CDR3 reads TGCGCCAGCAGCTTGGGACAGGGGGGCAATCAGCCCCAGCATTTT.

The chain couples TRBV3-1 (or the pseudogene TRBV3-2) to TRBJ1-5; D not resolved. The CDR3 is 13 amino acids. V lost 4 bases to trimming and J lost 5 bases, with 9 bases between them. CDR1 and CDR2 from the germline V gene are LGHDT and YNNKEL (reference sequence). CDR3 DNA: TGTGCCAGCAGCCCCCGGGAGGATCAGCCCCAGCATTTT. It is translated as CASSPREDQPQHF.

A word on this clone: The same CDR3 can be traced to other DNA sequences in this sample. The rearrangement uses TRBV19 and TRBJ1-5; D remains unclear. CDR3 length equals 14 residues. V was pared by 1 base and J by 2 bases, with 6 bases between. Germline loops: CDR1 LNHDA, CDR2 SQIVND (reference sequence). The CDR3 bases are TGTGCCAGTAGTATAGGGCAGGGCAATCAGCCCCAGCATTTT. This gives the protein CASSIGQGNQPQHF. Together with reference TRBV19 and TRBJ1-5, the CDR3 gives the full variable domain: DGGITQSPKYLFRKEGQNVTLSCEQNLNHDAMYWYRQDPGQGLRLIYYSQIVNDFQKGDIAEGYSVSREKKESFPLTVTSAQKNPTAFYLCASSIGQGNQPQHFGDGTRLSIL.

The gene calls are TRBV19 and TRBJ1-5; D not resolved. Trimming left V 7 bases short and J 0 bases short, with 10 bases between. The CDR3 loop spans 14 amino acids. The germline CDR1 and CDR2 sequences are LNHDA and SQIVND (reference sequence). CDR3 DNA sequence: TGTGCCAGTACCCACGACATTAGCAATCAGCCCCAGCATTTT. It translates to CASTHDISNQPQHF. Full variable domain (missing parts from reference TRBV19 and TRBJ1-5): DGGITQSPKYLFRKEGQNVTLSCEQNLNHDAMYWYRQDPGQGLRLIYYSQIVNDFQKGDIAEGYSVSREKKESFPLTVTSAQKNPTAFYLCASTHDISNQPQHFGDGTRLSIL.

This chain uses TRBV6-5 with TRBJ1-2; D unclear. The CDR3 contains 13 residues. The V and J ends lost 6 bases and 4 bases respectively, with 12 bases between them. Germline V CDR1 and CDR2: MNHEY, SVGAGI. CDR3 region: CASSQVRTYGYTF. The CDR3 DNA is TGTGCCAGCAGCCAGGTCAGAACCTATGGCTACACCTTC.

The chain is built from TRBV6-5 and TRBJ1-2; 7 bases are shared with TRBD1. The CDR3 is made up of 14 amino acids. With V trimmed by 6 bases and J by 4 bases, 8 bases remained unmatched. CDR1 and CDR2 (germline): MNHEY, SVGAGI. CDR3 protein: CASREGAGSYGYTF. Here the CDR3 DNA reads TGTGCCAGCAGGGAGGGGGCGGGGAGCTATGGCTACACCTTC.

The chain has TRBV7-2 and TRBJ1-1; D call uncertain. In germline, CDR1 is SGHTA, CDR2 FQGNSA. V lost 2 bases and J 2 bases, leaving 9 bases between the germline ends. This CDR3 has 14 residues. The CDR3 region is CASSLTETNTEAFF. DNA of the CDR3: TGTGCCAGCAGCTTAACAGAAACTAACACTGAAGCTTTCTTT.

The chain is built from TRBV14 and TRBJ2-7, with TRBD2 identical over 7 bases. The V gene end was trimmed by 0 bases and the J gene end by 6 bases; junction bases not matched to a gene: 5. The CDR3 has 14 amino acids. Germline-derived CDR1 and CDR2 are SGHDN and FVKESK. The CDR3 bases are TGTGCCAGCAGCCAAGATCTGGGGGGGATCGAGCAGTACTTC. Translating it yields CASSQDLGGIEQYF.